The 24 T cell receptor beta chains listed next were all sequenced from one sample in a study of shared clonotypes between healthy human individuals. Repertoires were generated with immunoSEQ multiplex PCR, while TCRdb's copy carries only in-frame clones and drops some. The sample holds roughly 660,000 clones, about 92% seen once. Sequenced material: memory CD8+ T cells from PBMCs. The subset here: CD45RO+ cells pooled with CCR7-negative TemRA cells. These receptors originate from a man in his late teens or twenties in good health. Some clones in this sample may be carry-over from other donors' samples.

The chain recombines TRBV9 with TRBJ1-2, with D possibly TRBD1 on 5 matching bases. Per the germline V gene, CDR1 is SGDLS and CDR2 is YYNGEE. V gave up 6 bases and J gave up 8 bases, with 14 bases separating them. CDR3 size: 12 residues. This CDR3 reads CASNHRSGGYTF. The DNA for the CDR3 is TGTGCCAGCAACCACAGGTCTGGGGGCTACACCTTC.

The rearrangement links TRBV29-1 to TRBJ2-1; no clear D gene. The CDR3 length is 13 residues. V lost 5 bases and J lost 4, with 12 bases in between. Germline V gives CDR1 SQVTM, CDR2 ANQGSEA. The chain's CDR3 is CSVSREWYNEQFF. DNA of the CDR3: TGCAGCGTTTCTCGAGAATGGTACAATGAGCAGTTCTTC.

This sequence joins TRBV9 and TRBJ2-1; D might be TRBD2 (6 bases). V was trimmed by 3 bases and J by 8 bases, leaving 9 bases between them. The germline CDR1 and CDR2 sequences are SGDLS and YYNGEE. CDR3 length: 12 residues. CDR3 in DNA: TGTGCCAGCAGCGCCCGGAGGGATGAGCAGTTCTTC. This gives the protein CASSARRDEQFF.

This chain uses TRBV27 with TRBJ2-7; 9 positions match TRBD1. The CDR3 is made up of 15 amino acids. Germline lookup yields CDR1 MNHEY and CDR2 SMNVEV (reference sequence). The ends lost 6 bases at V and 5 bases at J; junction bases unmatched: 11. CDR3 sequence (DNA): TGTGCCAGCAGGACGCCGGGACAGGGCGGCCACGAGCAGTACTTC. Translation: CASRTPGQGGHEQYF.

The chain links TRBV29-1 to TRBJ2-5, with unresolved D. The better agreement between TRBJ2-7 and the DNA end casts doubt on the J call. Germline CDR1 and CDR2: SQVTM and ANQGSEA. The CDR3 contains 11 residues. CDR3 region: CSVVGRYEQYF. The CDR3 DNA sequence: TGCAGCGTTGTAGGGCGGTACGAGCAGTACTTC.

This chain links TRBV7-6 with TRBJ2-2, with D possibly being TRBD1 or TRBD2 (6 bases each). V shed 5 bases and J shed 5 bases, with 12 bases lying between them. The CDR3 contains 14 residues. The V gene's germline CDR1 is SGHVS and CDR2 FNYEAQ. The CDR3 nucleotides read TGTGCCAGCAGCCCGGGGGCGGTGACCGGGGAGCTGTTTTTT. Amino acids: CASSPGAVTGELFF.

CDR3 in DNA: TGTGCCAGCAGTTCCGAGCGCCACAGATGGGTTTACGAGCAGTACTTC. Its protein product is CASSSERHRWVYEQYF. The V gene is TRBV6-6, the J gene TRBJ2-7; D remains unclear. V lost 4 bases to trimming and J lost 4 bases, with 20 bases between them. CDR3 size: 16 residues. Germline assignment: CDR1 MNHNY and CDR2 SVGAGI (reference sequence).

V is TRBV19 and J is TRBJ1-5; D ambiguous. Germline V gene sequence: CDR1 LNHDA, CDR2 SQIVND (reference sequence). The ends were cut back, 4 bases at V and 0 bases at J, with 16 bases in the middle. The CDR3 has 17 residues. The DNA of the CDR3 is TGTGCCAGTAGTACCTCAGGAGCAGCCTATAGCAATCAGCCCCAGCATTTT. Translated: CASSTSGAAYSNQPQHF.

CDR3 loop: CASSYSRWLETQYF. The DNA for the CDR3 is TGTGCCAGCAGTTACTCGAGATGGCTCGAGACCCAGTACTTC. V is TRBV6-5 and J is TRBJ2-5; D not certain. Germline V gene lookup returns CDR1 MNHEY and CDR2 SVGAGI. With 0 bases removed from V and 5 bases from J, the gap between germline ends came to 10 bases. The CDR3 is 14 amino acids.

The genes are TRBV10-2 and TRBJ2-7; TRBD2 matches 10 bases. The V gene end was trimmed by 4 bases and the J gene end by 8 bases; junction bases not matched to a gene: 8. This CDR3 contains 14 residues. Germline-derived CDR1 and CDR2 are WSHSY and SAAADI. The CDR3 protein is CASSGLAGPYKQYF. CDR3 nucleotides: TGCGCCAGCAGTGGACTAGCGGGTCCGTACAAGCAGTACTTC.

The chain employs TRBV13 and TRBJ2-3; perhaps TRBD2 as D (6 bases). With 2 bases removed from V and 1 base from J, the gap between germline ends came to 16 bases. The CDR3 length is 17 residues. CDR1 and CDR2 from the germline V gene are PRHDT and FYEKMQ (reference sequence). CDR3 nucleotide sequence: TGTGCCAGCAGCTTAACCGGCGCCCCGGGGGGCACAGATACGCAGTATTTT. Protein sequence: CASSLTGAPGGTDTQYF.

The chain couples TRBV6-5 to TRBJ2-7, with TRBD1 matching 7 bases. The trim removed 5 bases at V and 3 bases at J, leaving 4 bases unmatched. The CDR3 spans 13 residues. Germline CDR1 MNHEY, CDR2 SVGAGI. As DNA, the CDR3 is TGTGCCAGCAGTGACAGGGTAGGCTACGAGCAGTACTTC. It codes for CASSDRVGYEQYF.

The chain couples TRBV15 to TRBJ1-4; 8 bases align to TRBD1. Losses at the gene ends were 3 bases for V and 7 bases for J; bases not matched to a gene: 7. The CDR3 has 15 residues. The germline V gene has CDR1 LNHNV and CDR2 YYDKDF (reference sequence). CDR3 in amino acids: CATSSQETGVEKLFF. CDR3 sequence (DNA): TGTGCCACCAGCAGCCAGGAGACAGGGGTTGAAAAACTGTTTTTT.

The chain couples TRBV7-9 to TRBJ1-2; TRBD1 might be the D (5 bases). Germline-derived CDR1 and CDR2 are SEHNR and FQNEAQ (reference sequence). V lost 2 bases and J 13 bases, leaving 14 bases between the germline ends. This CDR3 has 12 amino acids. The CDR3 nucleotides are TGTGCCAGCAGCTTAAAGGGGTTGGATCGCACCTTC. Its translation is CASSLKGLDRTF.

CDR3 region: CASSRNSGRSYNEQFF. CDR3 coding DNA: TGTGCCAGCAGCCGCAATAGCGGGAGGTCCTACAATGAGCAGTTCTTC. The chain links TRBV7-8 to TRBJ2-1; 10 nucleotides agree with TRBD2. Per the germline V gene, CDR1 is SGHVS and CDR2 is FQNEAQ. V lost 5 bases and J lost 1; bases outside the gene matches: 5. The CDR3 is made up of 16 amino acids.

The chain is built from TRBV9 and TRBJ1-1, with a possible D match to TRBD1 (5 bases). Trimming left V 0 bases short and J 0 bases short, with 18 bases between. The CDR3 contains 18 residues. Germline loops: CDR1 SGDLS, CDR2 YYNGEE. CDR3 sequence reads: CASSVGPGLMSMNTEAFF. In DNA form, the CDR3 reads TGTGCCAGCAGCGTAGGACCGGGACTGATGTCAATGAACACTGAAGCTTTCTTT.

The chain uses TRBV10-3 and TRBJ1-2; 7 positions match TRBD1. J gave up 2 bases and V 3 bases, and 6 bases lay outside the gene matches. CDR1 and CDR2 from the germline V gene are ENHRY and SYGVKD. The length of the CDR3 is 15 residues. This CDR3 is CAISESAGGNYGYTF. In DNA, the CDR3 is TGTGCCATCAGTGAATCGGCAGGGGGGAACTATGGCTACACCTTC.

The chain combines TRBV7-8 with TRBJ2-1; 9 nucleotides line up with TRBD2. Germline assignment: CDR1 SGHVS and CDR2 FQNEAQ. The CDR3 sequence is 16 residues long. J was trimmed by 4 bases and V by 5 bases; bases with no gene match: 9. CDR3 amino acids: CASSRSGSDFYNEQFF. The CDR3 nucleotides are TGTGCCAGCAGCCGTAGCGGGAGCGACTTTTACAATGAGCAGTTCTTC.

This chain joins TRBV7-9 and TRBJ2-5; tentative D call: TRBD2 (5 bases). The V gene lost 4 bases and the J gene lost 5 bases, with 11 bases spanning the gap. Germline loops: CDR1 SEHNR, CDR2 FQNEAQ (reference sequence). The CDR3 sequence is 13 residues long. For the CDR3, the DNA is TGTGCCAGCAGCTCTCTTCGGAGGGAGACCCAGTACTTC. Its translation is CASSSLRRETQYF.

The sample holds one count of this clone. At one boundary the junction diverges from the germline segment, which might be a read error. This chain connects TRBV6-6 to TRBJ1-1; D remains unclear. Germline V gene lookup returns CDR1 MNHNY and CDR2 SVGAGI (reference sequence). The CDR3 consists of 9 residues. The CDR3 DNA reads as TGTGCCAGCAGTTACCCTCCAATCTTT. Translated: CASSYPPIF.

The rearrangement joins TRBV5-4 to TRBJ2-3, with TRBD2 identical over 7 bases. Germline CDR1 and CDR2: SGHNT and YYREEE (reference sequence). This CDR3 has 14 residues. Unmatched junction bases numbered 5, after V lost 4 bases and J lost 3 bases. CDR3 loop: CASSTRGITDTQYF. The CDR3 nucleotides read TGTGCCAGCAGCACGCGGGGGATAACAGATACGCAGTATTTT.

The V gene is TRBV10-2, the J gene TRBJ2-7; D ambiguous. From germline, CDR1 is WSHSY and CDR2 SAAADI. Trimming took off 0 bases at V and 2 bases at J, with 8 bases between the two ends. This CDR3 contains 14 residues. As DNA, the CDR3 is TGCGCCAGCAGTGAGTCCAGCGCCGCCTACGAGCAGTACTTC. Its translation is CASSESSAAYEQYF.

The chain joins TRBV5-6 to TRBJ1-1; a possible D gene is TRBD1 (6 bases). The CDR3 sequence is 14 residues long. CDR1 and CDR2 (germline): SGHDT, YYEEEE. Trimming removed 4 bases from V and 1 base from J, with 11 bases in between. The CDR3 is CASSLGAGNTEAFF. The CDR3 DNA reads TGTGCCAGCAGCCTGGGGGCAGGGAACACTGAAGCTTTCTTT.

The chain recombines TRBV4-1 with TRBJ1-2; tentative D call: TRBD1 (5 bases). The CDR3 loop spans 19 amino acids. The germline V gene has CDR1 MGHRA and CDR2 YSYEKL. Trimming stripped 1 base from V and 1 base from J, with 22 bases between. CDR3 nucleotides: TGCGCCAGCAGCCAAGTGGTGCGGGACGTCGGGCCTCATAACTATGGCTACACCTTC. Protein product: CASSQVVRDVGPHNYGYTF.